The 19 T cell receptor beta chains in this list originate from one sample, sequenced in a study of a mutant IDH1 vaccine in newly diagnosed glioma. Time point noted: week 23, last vaccination. Vaccinated patients received 300 ug of mutant IDH1 20-mer peptide per dose, with topical imiquimod. Generated by immunoSEQ multiplex PCR, the TCRdb table keeps only in-frame clones and is missing some. Altogether 88,000 or so clones are present, almost 85% being singletons, with the ten largest covering roughly 2%. These receptors' antigens are unknown. Sequencing was performed on PBMCs, taken from a glioma patient whose treatment included an IDH1 peptide vaccine. The receptors stem from a man in his thirties or forties with glioma. Some clones in this sample may be carry-over from other donors' samples.

This chain connects TRBV7-2 to TRBJ2-1; TRBD1 might be the D (7 bases). The CDR3 has 14 residues. Germline-derived CDR1 and CDR2 are SGHTA and FQGNSA. Trimming pared 1 base from V and 8 bases from J, leaving 12 bases between. CDR3 protein: CASSLVQGGDEQFF. In DNA form, the CDR3 reads TGTGCCAGCAGCTTAGTTCAGGGGGGAGATGAGCAGTTCTTC. The variable domain in full, completed from reference TRBV7-2 and TRBJ2-1, reads GAGVSQSPSNKVTEKGKDVELRCDPISGHTALYWYRQSLGQGLEFLIYFQGNSAPDKSGLPSDRFSAERTGGSVSTLTIQRTQQEDSAVYLCASSLVQGGDEQFFGPGTRLTVL.

The chain is built from TRBV2 and TRBJ1-1, with unresolved D. The germline CDR1 and CDR2 sequences are SNHLY and FYNNEI. This CDR3 is built from 13 residues. V shed 3 bases and J shed 1 base, with 6 bases lying between them. DNA for the CDR3: TGTGCCAGCAGTGAGCGGGCGAACACTGAAGCTTTCTTT. Its translation is CASSERANTEAFF.

This clone was found once. The V and J genes are TRBV28 and TRBJ2-7, with 8 bases that match TRBD2. The ends lost 7 bases at V and 4 bases at J; junction bases unmatched: 18. CDR1 is MDHEN, CDR2 SYDVKM, per germline. This CDR3 is 17 amino acids long. The CDR3 bases are TGTGCCAGCACCTTTACCGTTACAAAGCGGGAGAATTACGAGCAGTACTTC. Translation gives CASTFTVTKRENYEQYF.

The chain carries TRBV6-4 and TRBJ2-7, with TRBD1 matching 9 bases. Unmatched junction bases numbered 8, after V lost 5 bases and J lost 6 bases. CDR1 is MRHNA, CDR2 SNTAGT, per germline. This CDR3 has 14 residues. As DNA, the CDR3 is TGTGCCAGCAGTCCCGGGACAGGGAGGGGCGAGCAGTACTTC. This codes for CASSPGTGRGEQYF.

The chain combines TRBV9 with TRBJ1-2, with TRBD1 matching 8 bases. Per germline, CDR1 SGDLS and CDR2 YYNGEE. The CDR3 runs to 14 residues. The ends lost 6 bases at V and 0 bases at J; junction bases unmatched: 4. In nucleotides, the CDR3 is TGTGCCAGCACCCAGGGGGCCTCTAACTATGGCTACACCTTC. It translates to CASTQGASNYGYTF.

The chain employs TRBV7-6 and TRBJ2-7, with a weak D call TRBD2 (6 bases). V lost 5 bases to trimming and J lost 2 bases, with 16 bases between them. The CDR3 spans 15 residues. Per germline, CDR1 SGHVS and CDR2 FNYEAQ. CDR3 sequence reads: CASSRGTGSTYEQYF. CDR3 coding DNA: TGTGCCAGCAGCCGAGGGACTGGCTCTACCTACGAGCAGTACTTC.

This chain links TRBV5-1 with TRBJ1-5, with D uncertain. The V end lost 0 bases, the J end lost 9 bases, and 13 bases lay between the germline ends. Germline values: CDR1 SGHRS, CDR2 YFSETQ. The CDR3 consists of 14 residues. The CDR3 DNA sequence: TGCGCCAGCAGCTTGGGAGGGCGGCAAGTGCCCCAGCATTTT. Protein product: CASSLGGRQVPQHF.

This chain connects TRBV19 to TRBJ1-3; 7 bases line up with TRBD1. The CDR3 length is 16 residues. With V trimmed by 3 bases and J by 0 bases, 5 bases remained unmatched. The germline CDR1 and CDR2 sequences are LNHDA and SQIVND (reference sequence). CDR3 coding DNA: TGTGCCAGTAGTATCGGGGACAGCCACTCTGGAAACACCATATATTTT. It encodes CASSIGDSHSGNTIYF.

This clone was counted a single time. The rearrangement joins TRBV6-4 to TRBJ2-1, with 11 bases matching TRBD2. This CDR3 spans 15 amino acids. The trim removed 6 bases at V and 3 bases at J, leaving 4 bases unmatched. Germline CDR1 reads MRHNA; CDR2 reads SNTAGT. In nucleotides, the CDR3 is TGTGCCAGCAGCCTCACTAGCGGGAGCTACAATGAGCAGTTCTTC. Its protein product is CASSLTSGSYNEQFF.

The rearrangement uses TRBV13 and TRBJ2-1, with no clear D. The germline V and J ends were trimmed by 3 bases and 0 bases, with 9 bases remaining between them. Germline lookup yields CDR1 PRHDT and CDR2 FYEKMQ (reference sequence). This CDR3 region has 15 residues. The CDR3 sequence is CASSLDPSSYNEQFF. CDR3 DNA sequence: TGTGCCAGCAGCTTGGACCCGAGCTCCTACAATGAGCAGTTCTTC.

The genes are TRBV6-6 and TRBJ1-1, with 9 bases identical to TRBD1. The germline V gene encodes CDR1 MNHNY and CDR2 SVGAGI (reference sequence). The CDR3 extends over 13 amino acids. V was pared by 6 bases and J by 7 bases, with 6 bases of the junction left unmatched. The CDR3 loop is CASSSWGQGEAFF. CDR3 bases: TGTGCCAGCAGCAGCTGGGGACAGGGTGAAGCTTTCTTT.

This rearrangement joins TRBV7-9 to TRBJ2-1, with 11 bases matching TRBD2. CDR3 length: 15 residues. The J segment lost 4 bases and the V segment lost 6 bases, leaving 5 bases of the junction unmatched. From germline, CDR1 is SEHNR and CDR2 FQNEAQ (reference sequence). CDR3 residues: CASRPGTSGYNEQFF. The CDR3 bases are TGTGCCAGCAGACCCGGGACTAGCGGTTACAATGAGCAGTTCTTC.

The J gene is TRBJ1-6, the V gene TRBV6-5; the match to TRBD1 covers 9 bases. This CDR3 region has 13 residues. CDR1 and CDR2 from the germline V gene are MNHEY and SVGAGI. With 9 bases clipped from V and 7 bases from J, the junction kept 4 bases outside the gene matches. DNA of the CDR3: TGTGCCAGTAACAGGGGGCACAATTCACCCCTCCACTTT. Its translation is CASNRGHNSPLHF.

V usage is TRBV7-2 and J usage is TRBJ2-7; TRBD2 aligns across 8 bases. From germline, CDR1 is SGHTA and CDR2 FQGNSA. V shed 8 bases, J shed 3 bases, and the junction held 9 bases outside the gene matches. The CDR3 runs to 14 residues. The CDR3 nucleotides read TGTGCCAGCTCCCAAGGGCGGGGGGTCTACGAGCAGTACTTC. Residues: CASSQGRGVYEQYF. The variable domain in full, completed from reference TRBV7-2 and TRBJ2-7, reads GAGVSQSPSNKVTEKGKDVELRCDPISGHTALYWYRQSLGQGLEFLIYFQGNSAPDKSGLPSDRFSAERTGGSVSTLTIQRTQQEDSAVYLCASSQGRGVYEQYFGPGTRLTVT.

The chain is built from TRBV28 and TRBJ2-5; the match to TRBD1 covers 8 bases. The V gene's germline CDR1 is MDHEN and CDR2 SYDVKM. The V segment lost 6 bases and the J segment 2 bases; nucleotides outside the gene matches: 11. The CDR3 loop spans 16 amino acids. The DNA for the CDR3 is TGTGCCAGCAGCTTACAGGGGGAAGGTATACAAGAGACCCAGTACTTC. Translating it yields CASSLQGEGIQETQYF.

Regarding this clone: The same CDR3 also results from other DNA sequences found in this sample. Here the CDR3 reads CASSVDSHTGELFF. The CDR3 DNA reads as TGTGCCAGCAGCGTAGACAGTCACACCGGGGAGCTGTTTTTT. The gene calls are TRBV9 and TRBJ2-2, with unresolved D. CDR1 is SGDLS and CDR2 is YYNGEE in the germline V gene. The ends were cut back, 0 bases at V and 3 bases at J, with 6 bases in the middle. The CDR3 has 14 residues. The full variable domain, in which reference TRBV9 and TRBJ2-2 provide the parts outside the CDR3, is DSGVTQTPKHLITATGQRVTLRCSPRSGDLSVYWYQQSLDQGLQFLIQYYNGEERAKGNILERFSAQQFPDLHSELNLSSLELGDSALYFCASSVDSHTGELFFGEGSRLTVL.

This chain joins TRBV6-5 and TRBJ1-1; the match to TRBD1 covers 7 bases. CDR1 is MNHEY, CDR2 SVGAGI, per germline. The CDR3 is 13 residues long. The junction had 10 bases not matched to a gene; V was cut back by 10 bases and J by 5 bases. In nucleotides, the CDR3 is TGTGCCACCCGCGTGACAGGGCGGACTGAAGCTTTCTTT. This translates into CATRVTGRTEAFF.

The chain links TRBV7-2 to TRBJ1-6; possibly TRBD1 for D (5 bases). CDR3 size: 16 residues. V was clipped by 5 bases and J by 6 bases, with 17 bases between them. The germline V gene encodes CDR1 SGHTA and CDR2 FQGNSA. This CDR3 reads CASSRGPRYPNSPLHF. The CDR3 DNA is TGTGCCAGCAGCCGGGGCCCGCGGTACCCTAATTCACCCCTCCACTTT.

V gene TRBV9 combines with J gene TRBJ2-1; unclear D gene. Per the germline V gene, CDR1 is SGDLS and CDR2 is YYNGEE. This CDR3 is built from 16 residues. V was pared by 2 bases and J by 0 bases, with 12 bases between. The CDR3 DNA sequence: TGTGCCAGCAGCGTGGCTGGCGCTAGCTCCTACAATGAGCAGTTCTTC. Translation: CASSVAGASSYNEQFF.